Listed here are 8 T cell receptor beta chains from one sample, sequenced in a study of blood T cell repertoires in COVID-19. Clones were sequenced by immunoSEQ multiplex PCR, and TCRdb holds only the in-frame ones, with some missing. Here the sample spans under 200,000 clones, 80% to 90% being singletons. Sequenced material: PBMCs or T cells enriched from blood (not recorded which). These receptors all stem from a woman under 30 who had recovered from COVID-19.

The chain couples TRBV7-3 to TRBJ1-2, with 7 positions matching TRBD1. The CDR3 extends over 14 amino acids. Germline lookup yields CDR1 SGHTA and CDR2 FQGTGA. V gave up 5 bases and J gave up 4 bases; unmatched junction bases: 7. The CDR3 here is CASSEVTGAYGYTF. The CDR3, as DNA: TGTGCCAGCAGCGAAGTAACAGGGGCCTATGGCTACACCTTC.

The chain has TRBV6-5 and TRBJ1-2, with a possible D match to TRBD1 (5 bases). The germline V and J ends were trimmed by 7 bases and 8 bases, with 20 bases remaining between them. The CDR3 consists of 14 residues. Germline-derived CDR1 and CDR2 are MNHEY and SVGAGI. The CDR3, as DNA: TGTGCCAGCAACATAAAGGGGTCAGGCGGCGGCTACACCTTC. It yields the protein CASNIKGSGGGYTF.

J is TRBJ2-1 and V is TRBV5-1; possibly TRBD1 for D (6 bases). The CDR3 loop spans 14 amino acids. Germline-derived CDR1 and CDR2 are SGHRS and YFSETQ. Deletions cut 5 bases from V and 7 bases from J, with 16 bases between. The CDR3 DNA is TGCGCCAGCAGACAGGGAGCCCCGGGAAATGAGCAGTTCTTC. Residues: CASRQGAPGNEQFF.

The genes are TRBV29-1 and TRBJ1-2; D is unresolved. Germline V CDR1 and CDR2: SQVTM, ANQGSEA. The germline V and J ends were trimmed by 1 base and 4 bases, with 10 bases remaining between them. This CDR3 spans 13 amino acids. The CDR3 protein is CSVEAKFSYGYTF. CDR3 nucleotide sequence: TGCAGCGTTGAAGCAAAGTTCAGCTATGGCTACACCTTC.

This clone has a single count. The rearrangement links TRBV5-4 to TRBJ2-1, with a weak D call TRBD2 (6 bases). V shed 4 bases and J shed 9 bases, with 20 bases lying between them. CDR1 is SGHNT and CDR2 is YYREEE in the germline V gene (reference sequence). The CDR3 spans 15 residues. The CDR3 DNA is TGTGCCAGCAGCCGGGCACTAGCAGGAGCAGGTGAGCAGTTCTTC. As protein: CASSRALAGAGEQFF.

V usage is TRBV18 and J usage is TRBJ1-4; D perhaps matches TRBD1 (6 bases). Between the trimmed V and J ends, which lost 6 bases and 0 bases, there was a span of 14 bases. In germline, CDR1 is KGHSH, CDR2 LQKENI. The CDR3 loop spans 16 amino acids. DNA of the CDR3: TGTGCCAGCTCCCCCCGGACAGTTGCAACTAATGAAAAACTGTTTTTT. This encodes CASSPRTVATNEKLFF.

The chain combines TRBV5-4 with TRBJ1-2, with D possibly TRBD1 on 5 matching bases. The V end lost 0 bases, the J end lost 7 bases, and 10 bases lay between the germline ends. Germline loops: CDR1 SGHNT, CDR2 YYREEE (reference sequence). The CDR3 has 13 amino acids. The CDR3 sequence is CASSLGQSRGYTF. CDR3 bases: TGTGCCAGCAGCTTGGGACAGTCTCGTGGCTACACCTTC.

The chain links TRBV5-1 to TRBJ2-5; 11 positions match TRBD1. CDR1 is SGHRS, CDR2 YFSETQ, per germline. The CDR3 is 15 amino acids. V shed 4 bases, J shed 5 bases, and the junction held 7 bases outside the gene matches. CDR3 protein: CASSQGQGALETQYF. CDR3 nucleotides: TGCGCCAGCAGCCAAGGACAGGGGGCCTTGGAGACCCAGTACTTC.